The sequence of this TCR beta chain was determined in a study of control samples from healthy donors and cancer patients. Germline assignment: CDR1 LGHDT and CDR2 YNNKEL (reference sequence). J lost 4 bases, V lost 1 base, and 4 bases had no gene match. The CDR3 runs to 16 residues. The method was immunoSEQ multiplex PCR; TCRdb's version includes in-frame clones alone and lacks a portion of them. The table records under 85,000 clones, 70% to 85% of them present only once. The sample taken for sequencing was PBMCs. The clonotype was recovered from a man aged 60 to 75 with head and neck cancer. The J gene is TRBJ2-1, the V gene TRBV3-1 (or the pseudogene TRBV3-2), with TRBD1 matching 10 bases. CDR3 coding DNA: TGTGCCAGCAGCCAAGTGGACAGGGGGTTTTACAATGAGCAGTTCTTC. It encodes CASSQVDRGFYNEQFF.